This T cell receptor beta chain was observed in a study of cytomegalovirus exposure and HLA in healthy donors. This CDR3 is built from 16 residues. J lost 6 bases, V lost 3 bases, and 8 bases had no gene match. The germline gives CDR1 MDHEN, CDR2 SYDVKM. It was healthy bone marrow donors who served as donors. This PCR relied on a set of 60 Vbeta primers and 13 Jbeta primers. Sequencing was performed with immunoSEQ multiplex PCR; in TCRdb, only in-frame clones are kept and a portion is missing. The sample holds 100,000 to 150,000 clones, approximately 78% seen once. Study-level results: Reportedly, diagnosis of cytomegalovirus status by the classifier showed high specificity and sensitivity.

The sample holds a few counts of this clone. No antigen is known for it. The specimen sequenced was PBMCs. The chain employs TRBV28 and TRBJ2-2, with 9 bases fitting TRBD2. The sequence derives from a female donor in good health and CMV-seronegative. CDR3 protein: CASSFIGGRDPGELFF. DNA for the CDR3: TGTGCCAGCAGTTTTATAGGCGGGAGGGACCCCGGGGAGCTGTTTTTT.